This TCR beta chain was obtained from a study of blood T cell repertoires in COVID-19. Study as a whole: Acute and convalescent COVID-19 samples came from the United States, Italy and Spain. The cDNA or gDNA used as material had been derived from T cells, B-cell-depleted T cells, or PBMCs.

Per the authors' pipeline: The assay estimated nucleated cells by amplifying reference gene primers. Profiled with immunoSEQ multiplex PCR; TCRdb holds only in-frame clones, not every one. Clone size and V and J calls were adopted from that table, with D and trimming inferred from the DNA. Of about 480,000 clones detected, 85% to 90% appear once; the ten largest clones hold 4.3%. The CDR3 covers 14 residues. CDR1 and CDR2 from the germline V gene are MGHRA and YSYEKL. V lost 8 bases, J lost 1 base, and 12 bases lay in between. This sequence was found in a young woman with acute or convalescent COVID-19. The sample comprised peripheral blood. V and J are TRBV4-1 and TRBJ1-5; a possible D gene is TRBD1 (5 bases). CDR3 sequence (DNA): TGCGCCAGCGGTGACAGAGAGAGCAATCAGCCCCAGCATTTT. Encoded protein: CASGDRESNQPQHF.